The clone carrying this T cell receptor (beta chain) has only a few counts. Antigen unknown. Assay used: immunoSEQ multiplex PCR; TCRdb lists only in-frame clones, some missing. The table has just under 75,000 clones, around 79% seen once. This entry belongs to a study of vaccination effects on CD4 cells after COVID-19. Study-wide results and limits: Pronounced clonal contraction occurred in clones induced by infection and by vaccine late after vaccination.

Ahead of sequencing, the ViraFEST assay grew antigen-specific CD4+ T cells using viral peptide pools. Following 10 days of culture, CD4+ T cells were isolated. Vaccinated participants had no history of SARS-CoV-2 infection and tested negative for nucleocapsid antibodies. This TCR came from a human donor who received a COVID-19 vaccine. The input for sequencing was CD4+ T cells from PBMCs cultured with HCoV-NL63 spike peptides, taken before COVID-19 vaccination.

The CDR3 region has the DNA TGTGCCAGTACCCGGGGGCGGGGACCGAACACTGAAGCTTTCTTT. As protein: CASTRGRGPNTEAFF. J is TRBJ1-1 and V is TRBV19; tentative D call: TRBD1 (6 bases). CDR1 is LNHDA and CDR2 is SQIVND in the germline V gene (reference sequence). V was cut by 7 bases and J by 1 base, with 16 bases left in between. The length of the CDR3 is 15 residues.